A selection of T cell receptor beta chains follows, all from one sample in a study of blood T cell repertoires in COVID-19. Method: immunoSEQ multiplex PCR; TCRdb's copy keeps in-frame clones and lacks some. The sample has roughly 140,000 clones, 80% to 90% seen once. The sample was peripheral blood. The receptors here all came from a woman in her sixties with COVID-19, enrolled during active disease. Each CDR3 is given with its conserved first and last residue. A D gene is named only where the DNA matches it firmly. Expanded clones get a size class; other rows say once, few or many, or leave the size out.

NA,few,TRBV3-1/TRBV3-2,TRBJ2-5,11,TGTGCCAGCCATCAATCAGAGACCCAGTACTTC,CASHQSETQYF
NA,NA,TRBV5-8,TRBJ2-1,14,TGTGCCAGCAGCTTTACCCGGGACTACAATGAGCAGTTCTTC,CASSFTRDYNEQFF
NA,NA,TRBV5-4,TRBJ2-7,13,TGTGCCAGCAGCTTCTCTGGGGCGTACGAGCAGTACTTC,CASSFSGAYEQYF
NA,NA,TRBV27,TRBJ2-7,11,TGTGCCAGCAGTACCCCGGGGGAGCAGTACTTC,CASSTPGEQYF
TRBD1,NA,TRBV27,TRBJ2-2,17,TGTGCCAGCACCCAGGACCCAGGGGGCTTGAACACCGGGGAGCTGTTTTTT,CASTQDPGGLNTGELFF
NA,NA,TRBV18,TRBJ1-2,14,TGTGCCAGCTCACCACCGGTCAGCCCAGGCGGCTACACCTTC,CASSPPVSPGGYTF
NA,NA,TRBV7-8,TRBJ1-2,14,TGTGCCAGCAGTTCAGAAGGGCAGGGGAAGGGCTACACCTTC,CASSSEGQGKGYTF
NA,NA,TRBV5-4,TRBJ1-2,17,TGTGCCAGCACACGACAGGTGCCCCTACCACTTAACTATGGCTACACCTTC,CASTRQVPLPLNYGYTF
NA,once,TRBV6-5,TRBJ2-5,13,TGTGCCAGCAGTAGGGCCCGGGGGGAGACCCAGTACTTC,CASSRARGETQYF
TRBD1,NA,TRBV24-1,TRBJ1-1,14,TGTGCCACCAACTGGACAGGGGAGAACACTGAAGCTTTCTTT,CATNWTGENTEAFF
TRBD1,once,TRBV5-1,TRBJ1-2,13,TGCGCCAGCAGACCGACAGGGGACTATGGCTACACCTTC,CASRPTGDYGYTF
NA,NA,TRBV2,TRBJ2-1,17,TGTGCCAGCAGTGAGGGGTCGGGGACTGAGATATCTCTTGAGCAGTTCTTC,CASSEGSGTEISLEQFF
NA,NA,TRBV30,TRBJ1-2,11,TGTGCCTGGGGTGGCAGGGTCGGCTACACCTTC,CAWGGRVGYTF
TRBD1,NA,TRBV5-1,TRBJ2-2,16,TGCGCCAGCAGCTTCCCCAAGGGGGCTACGACCGGGGAGCTGTTTTTT,CASSFPKGATTGELFF
TRBD1,NA,TRBV18,TRBJ2-7,15,TGTGCCAGCTCACCACCGGGACAGGGTCAAAACGAGCAGTACTTC,CASSPPGQGQNEQYF
TRBD1,NA,TRBV3-1/TRBV3-2,TRBJ1-6,15,TGTGCCAGCAGCCATATGACAGGGAGGAATTCACCCCTCCACTTT,CASSHMTGRNSPLHF
TRBD1,few,TRBV7-2,TRBJ1-2,13,TGTGCCAGCAGCTGGGGACAGCTCTATGGCTACACCTTC,CASSWGQLYGYTF
TRBD1,NA,TRBV4-2,TRBJ1-1,14,TGTGCCAGCAGTTTATCAGGGGGGACCACTGAAGCTTTCTTT,CASSLSGGTTEAFF
TRBD2,NA,TRBV7-3,TRBJ2-1,14,TGTGCCAGCAGCTCCCCGGGACTAGCGAATGAGCAGTTCTTC,CASSSPGLANEQFF
TRBD2,NA,TRBV7-2,TRBJ2-5,14,TGTGCCAGCAGCTCTTCCGGGGGGGTTGAGACCCAGTACTTC,CASSSSGGVETQYF
NA,NA,TRBV20-1,TRBJ2-3,15,TGCAGTGCTAGTATCAGCGGGTTAATCTTGGATACGCAGTATTTT,CSASISGLILDTQYF
NA,few,TRBV6-2/TRBV6-3,TRBJ1-1,14,TGTGCCAGCAGTTACAAGCTATTGAACACTGAAGCTTTCTTT,CASSYKLLNTEAFF
NA,many,TRBV19,TRBJ1-1,18,TGTGCCAGTAGTATAGATCTTGCTGAAGGGGCGGTTGGAGCTGAAGCTTTCTTT,CASSIDLAEGAVGAEAFF
TRBD2,NA,TRBV29-1,TRBJ2-3,14,TGCAGCGTTTCTAGCGGGGGGGCCTCGGATACGCAGTATTTT,CSVSSGGASDTQYF
TRBD1,NA,TRBV7-2,TRBJ2-4,15,TGTGCCAGCAGCTTAGCCGGGACAGGTGGCAACATTCAGTACTTC,CASSLAGTGGNIQYF
TRBD2,NA,TRBV7-9,TRBJ2-5,16,TGTGCCAGCAGCCCCGGACTAGCGGGGGGTAGGGAGACCCAGTACTTC,CASSPGLAGGRETQYF
NA,NA,TRBV7-2,TRBJ1-2,13,TGTGCCAGCAGCTCCGACAGCCGTTATGGCTACACCTTC,CASSSDSRYGYTF
NA,NA,TRBV7-2,TRBJ2-7,14,TGTGCCAGCAGCTTATTTCCCTTGCGGGACGAGCAGTACTTC,CASSLFPLRDEQYF
NA,NA,TRBV19,TRBJ2-2,13,TGTGCCAGTAGTATCTCAGGGGCCGGGGAGCTGTTTTTT,CASSISGAGELFF
TRBD1,NA,TRBV6-5,TRBJ2-7,12,TGTGCCAGTAACAGGGGATCCTACGAGCAGTACTTC,CASNRGSYEQYF
NA,NA,TRBV15,TRBJ1-5,14,TGTGCCACCAGCAGAGGGACAGACAATCAGCCCCAGCATTTT,CATSRGTDNQPQHF
NA,NA,TRBV4-3,TRBJ1-6,16,TGCGCCAGCAGCCCAGACCCCGGGACACTTAATTCACCCCTCCACTTT,CASSPDPGTLNSPLHF
TRBD1,NA,TRBV27,TRBJ1-2,13,TGTGCCAGCAAGGGACAGGGTAACTATGGCTACACCTTC,CASKGQGNYGYTF
TRBD1,NA,TRBV5-4,TRBJ1-1,15,TGTGCCAGCAGCTCGAAAGACAGGGGGCAGACTGAAGCTTTCTTT,CASSSKDRGQTEAFF
NA,NA,TRBV2,TRBJ2-1,14,TGTGCCAGCATGCAAGGGGGGGGGCCGTATGAGCAGTTCTTC,CASMQGGGPYEQFF
TRBD1,once,TRBV2,TRBJ1-4,15,TGTGCCAGCAGTGATTCGTGGACAGGGGGCCAAAAACTGTTTTTT,CASSDSWTGGQKLFF
NA,NA,TRBV4-1,TRBJ2-1,15,TGCGCCAGCAGCCAGCGGGGCGGGTCCTGGGATGAGCAGTTCTTC,CASSQRGGSWDEQFF
NA,NA,TRBV6-2/TRBV6-3,TRBJ2-7,16,TGTGCCAGCAGACCTGGACAGCCTGGGGTGTCCTACGAGCAGTACTTC,CASRPGQPGVSYEQYF
NA,once,TRBV10-2,TRBJ1-1,14,TGCGCCAGCAGCCCCATACCATGGAGCACTGAAGCTTTCTTT,CASSPIPWSTEAFF
TRBD1,once,TRBV7-2,TRBJ2-5,15,TGTGCCAGCAGCAAACACCAGGGGGCAGAGGAGACCCAGTACTTC,CASSKHQGAEETQYF
TRBD2,NA,TRBV7-9,TRBJ2-1,18,TGTGCCAGCAGCTTAGTAGCTGGGACTAGCGGGGGGGCGGTTGAGCAGTTCTTC,CASSLVAGTSGGAVEQFF
NA,NA,TRBV2,TRBJ1-2,10,TGTGCCAGCAGCAGTGATGGCTACACCTTC,CASSSDGYTF
NA,NA,TRBV5-6,TRBJ1-1,13,TGTGCCAGCAGCACGGACTACGACACTGAAGCTTTCTTT,CASSTDYDTEAFF
NA,NA,TRBV5-1,TRBJ2-2,15,TGCGCCAGCACCATGGAGGGGGCTGGTGCCGGGGAGCTGTTTTTT,CASTMEGAGAGELFF
TRBD1,NA,TRBV6-5,TRBJ1-2,14,TGTGCCAGCACCAGGACAGGTAGAACGTCTGGCTACACCTTC,CASTRTGRTSGYTF
NA,once,TRBV6-5,TRBJ1-1,15,TGTGCCAGCTTAACCCGCGCGGCGACTAACACTGAAGCTTTCTTT,CASLTRAATNTEAFF
NA,NA,TRBV4-1,TRBJ2-7,16,TGCGCCAGCAGCCGTACGCCAACACCCTCTTCCTACGAGCAGTACTTC,CASSRTPTPSSYEQYF
NA,NA,TRBV6-5,TRBJ1-5,14,TGTGCCAGCAGTTCAATGACAGAGGATCAGCCCCAGCATTTT,CASSSMTEDQPQHF
TRBD2,NA,TRBV15,TRBJ2-2,16,TGTGCCACCAGCAGAGGTGCGGGGGGCGGCACCGGGGAGCTGTTTTTT,CATSRGAGGGTGELFF
NA,NA,TRBV9,TRBJ2-1,12,TGTGCCAGCAGCGTAGCGGGGGACCAGCAGTTCTTC,CASSVAGDQQFF
NA,NA,TRBV10-3,TRBJ1-5,16,TGTGCCATCAGGGGAGAGTCTGGACAGAACAATCAGCCCCAGCATTTT,CAIRGESGQNNQPQHF
TRBD2,NA,TRBV4-1,TRBJ2-7,20,TGCGCCAGCAGCCAAGAACAGCTTCTAGCGGGGGGTCCCAGGGGGTTGGAGCAGTACTTC,CASSQEQLLAGGPRGLEQYF
NA,few,TRBV7-8,TRBJ1-2,15,TGTGCCAGCAGCTTGGAGGGTCAGCGGGGCAGCGGCTACACCTTC,CASSLEGQRGSGYTF
NA,NA,TRBV9,TRBJ2-2,15,TGTGCCAGCAGCGCGCGGGGAAAGAACACCGGGGAGCTGTTTTTT,CASSARGKNTGELFF
TRBD1,NA,TRBV10-3,TRBJ1-5,13,TGTGCCACTGCTGGACAGGAGGATCAGCCCCAGCATTTT,CATAGQEDQPQHF
NA,NA,TRBV7-2,TRBJ2-3,12,TGTGCCAGCAGCTCCTACACAGATACGCAGTATTTT,CASSSYTDTQYF
NA,NA,TRBV19,TRBJ2-7,14,TGTGCCAGTAGTATTGGGCCAGGGGTGAGGGAGCAGTACTTC,CASSIGPGVREQYF
NA,few,TRBV6-4,TRBJ2-7,12,TGTGCCAGCAGTGACCCAGGAGGCGAGCAGTACTTC,CASSDPGGEQYF
TRBD1,once,TRBV7-9,TRBJ2-7,16,TGTGCCAGCAGCTTAGCCCCGGGACAGGGTCAGGTAGTGCAGTACTTC,CASSLAPGQGQVVQYF
NA,once,TRBV12-3/TRBV12-4,TRBJ1-1,13,TGTGCCAGCAGTTTGCGGGGCGGCACTGAAGCTTTCTTT,CASSLRGGTEAFF